This TCR beta chain is drawn from a study of multiple sclerosis patients with progressive multifocal leukoencephalopathy. A note on this clone: No antigen is known for it.

The table came from immunoSEQ multiplex PCR; TCRdb's copy has only in-frame clones and leaves some out. This sample has approximately 29,000 clones, with roughly 85% found just once. Study results and caveats: Expanded clones at PML onset predated and persisted through natalizumab therapy. Lower normalized Shannon entropy suggested reduced TRB diversity in most PML patients. It is unclear whether the findings reflect JC virus infection or general immunocompromise.

Time point indicated: time of PML onset. The T3 samples were drawn when PML began. This clonotype originated in a woman in her thirties with progressive multifocal leukoencephalopathy. The sequencing used PBMCs, collected from a patient treated with natalizumab.

The CDR3 protein is CASSQSGISHQPQHF. The CDR3 nucleotides are TGTGCCAGCAGCCAAAGCGGGATCTCCCATCAGCCCCAGCATTTT. The V gene is TRBV27, the J gene TRBJ1-5; unclear D gene. CDR3 length equals 15 residues. Trimming took 6 bases from V and 5 from J, leaving 17 bases between them. CDR1 MNHEY and CDR2 SMNVEV come from the germline V gene (reference sequence).